The 13 T cell receptor beta chains below were found in one sample sequenced in a study of monozygotic twins with inflammatory bowel disease. Following a re-call of the 5' RACE reads, TCRdb has one entry per CDR3 protein and lacks DNA. The sample yields over 130,000 distinct CDR3 sequences, of which the top ten take up 2% to 2.5%. The sequencing input was blood. These receptors came from a human donor with ulcerative colitis or Crohn's disease, or a healthy co-twin of an affected twin (not recorded which).

The chain couples TRBV6-6 to TRBJ2-7. CDR1 is MNHNY and CDR2 is SVGAGI in the germline V gene (reference sequence). The CDR3 extends over 13 amino acids. The CDR3 sequence: CASSPRGPYEQYF.

The genes are TRBV5-1 and TRBJ2-1. The CDR3 spans 11 residues. Per the germline V gene, CDR1 is SGHRS and CDR2 is YFSETQ. CDR3 region: CASSLLNEQFF. Full variable domain (rest looked up from reference TRBV5-1 and TRBJ2-1): KAGVTQTPRYLIKTRGQQVTLSCSPISGHRSVSWYQQTPGQGLQFLFEYFSETQRNKGNFPGRFSGRQFSNSRSEMNVSTLELGDSALYLCASSLLNEQFFGPGTRLTVL.

The chain joins TRBV7-2 to TRBJ2-7; TCRdb outputs TRBD1, but without DNA this stays unchecked. The CDR3 is 14 residues long. The germline V gene has CDR1 SGHTA and CDR2 FQGNSA. The CDR3 loop is CASSSRGFKDEQYF.

The chain combines TRBV20-1 with TRBJ2-3. Germline V gives CDR1 DFQATT, CDR2 SNEGSKA (reference sequence). The CDR3 consists of 12 residues. Here the CDR3 reads CSARGFSDTQYF.

The chain couples TRBV7-3 to TRBJ1-2; TCRdb's assignment of TRBD1 cannot be checked, as there is no DNA. Germline loops: CDR1 SGHTA, CDR2 FQGTGA. The CDR3 has 15 amino acids. The CDR3 loop is CASSLTGTVYYGYTF.

V gene TRBV4-2 combines with J gene TRBJ2-1; TCRdb's D call of TRBD2 is untestable without DNA. CDR1 is LGHNA and CDR2 is YNFKEQ in the germline V gene. This CDR3 has 15 residues. The chain's CDR3 is CASSQDRGGYNEQFF.

J is TRBJ2-7 and V is TRBV5-1; TCRdb picks TRBD1, but there is no DNA to check that call. The germline V gene encodes CDR1 SGHRS and CDR2 YFSETQ. This CDR3 has 16 amino acids. CDR3 loop: CASSSPAGAAGAEQYF.

CDR3 residues: CASSLGGRNYGYTF. The chain carries TRBV5-1 and TRBJ1-2; TCRdb selects TRBD1, and the lack of DNA leaves this call unchecked. Germline assignment: CDR1 SGHRS and CDR2 YFSETQ. This CDR3 comprises 14 residues.

The V gene is TRBV30, the J gene TRBJ2-1; no DNA is available, so the TRBD2 call from TCRdb remains unchecked. This CDR3 has 12 amino acids. The V gene's germline CDR1 is GTSNPN and CDR2 SVGIG (reference sequence). The CDR3 spells CAWSDLRAEQFF.

This chain uses TRBV5-1 with TRBJ2-7; the TCRdb call, TRBD1, lacks DNA for checking. The CDR3 has 14 residues. Germline V gives CDR1 SGHRS, CDR2 YFSETQ. CDR3 sequence reads: CASSLYGQGGEQYF. The complete variable domain, with remaining parts taken from reference TRBV5-1 and TRBJ2-7, reads KAGVTQTPRYLIKTRGQQVTLSCSPISGHRSVSWYQQTPGQGLQFLFEYFSETQRNKGNFPGRFSGRQFSNSRSEMNVSTLELGDSALYLCASSLYGQGGEQYFGPGTRLTVT.

The chain couples TRBV18 to TRBJ1-4; lacking DNA, the TRBD1 call made by TCRdb goes unchecked. The CDR3 extends over 14 amino acids. In germline, CDR1 is KGHSH, CDR2 LQKENI. This chain's CDR3 is CASSPQGPNEKLFF.

V is TRBV12-3 or TRBV12-4 and J is TRBJ2-2; the D gene TCRdb calls, TRBD1, cannot be checked with no DNA. The CDR3 length is 17 residues. CDR3 amino acids: CASSLRSTGGNTGELFF.

This chain links TRBV13 with TRBJ2-3; TCRdb's assignment of TRBD1 cannot be checked, as there is no DNA. There are 15 residues in the CDR3. Germline V lookup: CDR1 PRHDT, CDR2 FYEKMQ (reference sequence). The CDR3 region is CASSRGGGAADTQYF.